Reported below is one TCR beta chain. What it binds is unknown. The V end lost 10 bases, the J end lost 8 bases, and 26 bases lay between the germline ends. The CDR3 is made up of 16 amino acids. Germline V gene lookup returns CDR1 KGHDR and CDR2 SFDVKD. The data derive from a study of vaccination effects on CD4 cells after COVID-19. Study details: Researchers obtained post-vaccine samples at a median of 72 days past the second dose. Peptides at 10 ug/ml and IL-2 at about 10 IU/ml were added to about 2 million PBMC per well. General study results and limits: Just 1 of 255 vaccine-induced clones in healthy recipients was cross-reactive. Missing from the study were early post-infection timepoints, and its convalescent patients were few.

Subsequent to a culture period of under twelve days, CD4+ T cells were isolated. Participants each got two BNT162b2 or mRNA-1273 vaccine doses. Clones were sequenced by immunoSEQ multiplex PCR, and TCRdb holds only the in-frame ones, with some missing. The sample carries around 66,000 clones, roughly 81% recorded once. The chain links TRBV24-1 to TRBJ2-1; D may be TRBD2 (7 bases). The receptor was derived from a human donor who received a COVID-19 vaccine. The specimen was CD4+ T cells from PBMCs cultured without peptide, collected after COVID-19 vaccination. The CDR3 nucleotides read TGTGCCACGGCTGCCCCAAGCGGGGACACAGCCTATGAGCAGTTCTTC. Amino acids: CATAAPSGDTAYEQFF.